One and the same sample provided the 12 T cell receptor beta chains below, sequenced in a study of blood T cells in healthy people across ages. The use of a sample-barcoded 5' primer and a J-beta primer mix characterized a second PCR of about 7 to 12 cycles. Via MiXCR, TCRdb re-called the 5' RACE reads, giving one row per CDR3 protein. The data contain under 750,000 distinct CDR3 sequences, around 50% of them seen just once; the ten biggest clones take up just under 25%. Sequenced: blood. These receptors came from a man at least 80 years old in good health.

This clonotype was observed a handful of times. The chain's CDR3 is CASSLSPADRSNEKLFF. The CDR3 DNA sequence: TGTGCCAGCAGCTTGAGTCCGGCAGACAGGAGTAATGAAAAACTGTTTTTT. The gene calls are TRBV5-5 and TRBJ1-4; D might be TRBD1 (6 bases). V lost 1 base, J lost 4 bases, and 17 bases lay in between. Germline CDR1 SGHKS, CDR2 YYEKEE (reference sequence). The CDR3 is made up of 17 amino acids.

This sequence joins TRBV7-3 and TRBJ1-2; D uncertain. The length of the CDR3 is 14 residues. Per germline, CDR1 SGHTA and CDR2 FQGTGA. The V and J ends lost 5 bases and 2 bases respectively, with 12 bases between them. The CDR3 region is CASSPSGQNYGYTF. CDR3 nucleotide sequence: TGTGCCAGCAGCCCTTCGGGCCAAAACTATGGCTACACCTTC.

This clonotype has more than one count but fewer than ten. V is TRBV7-9 and J is TRBJ1-2, with no clear D. Looked up from germline, CDR1 is SEHNR and CDR2 is FQNEAQ (reference sequence). V was trimmed by 5 bases and J by 1 base, leaving 17 bases between them. The CDR3 length is 16 residues. Here the CDR3 reads CASSPDGRFHNYGYTF. Here the CDR3 DNA reads TGTGCCAGCAGCCCCGATGGACGGTTCCATAACTATGGCTACACCTTC.

A few counts support this clonotype. This rearrangement joins TRBV29-1 to TRBJ1-1; TRBD1 matches 7 bases. Germline CDR1 reads SQVTM; CDR2 reads ANQGSEA. The CDR3 spans 13 residues. J gave up 4 bases and V 3 bases, and 5 bases lay outside the gene matches. The CDR3 DNA sequence: TGCAGCGTTGAGAGGCAGGGGGGCACTGAAGCTTTCTTT. Amino acids: CSVERQGGTEAFF. Full variable domain (outside the CDR3, taken from reference TRBV29-1 and TRBJ1-1): SAVISQKPSRDICQRGTSLTIQCQVDSQVTMMFWYRQQPGQSLTLIATANQGSEATYESGFVIDKFPISRPNLTFSTLTVSNMSPEDSSIYLCSVERQGGTEAFFGQGTRLTVV.

This clonotype was observed a handful of times. V and J are TRBV6-6 and TRBJ2-5, with 7 bases that match TRBD1. CDR3 length: 14 amino acids. The germline V gene has CDR1 MNHNY and CDR2 SVGAGI (reference sequence). V shed 5 bases and J 3 bases; nucleotides not matched to a gene: 6. CDR3 in amino acids: CASSNQDREETQYF. The CDR3, as DNA: TGTGCCAGCAGTAATCAAGACAGGGAAGAGACCCAGTACTTC.

This clonotype has just one count. V and J are TRBV6-2 or TRBV6-3 and TRBJ2-5; D may be TRBD1 (6 bases). Germline assignment: CDR1 MNHEY and CDR2 SVGEGT. The CDR3 loop spans 15 amino acids. V was shortened by 4 bases and J by 0 bases, with 12 bases between the two germline ends. CDR3 nucleotides: TGTGCCAGCAGTTCCCACAGGGTCAACCAAGAGACCCAGTACTTC. It translates to CASSSHRVNQETQYF.

To note about this clonotype: With a much larger clone just one base away, this may be a read error. The chain uses TRBV6-6 and TRBJ2-7; tentatively, D is TRBD1 (6 bases). Germline lookup yields CDR1 MNHNY and CDR2 SVGAGI (reference sequence). V lost 5 bases to trimming and J lost 4 bases, with 21 bases between them. The CDR3 spans 16 residues. The CDR3 region is CASSTLRQVRGYEQYF. DNA for the CDR3: TGTGCCAGCAGTACCTTACGACAGGTCAGGGGATACGAGCAGTACTTC.

This clonotype was observed a single time. This sequence joins TRBV4-3 and TRBJ1-5; D remains unclear. Germline V gene sequence: CDR1 LGHNA, CDR2 YSLEER. V lost 1 base and J lost 2, with 9 bases in between. The CDR3 loop spans 15 amino acids. The CDR3 sequence: CASSQAAGGNQPQHF. Here the CDR3 DNA reads TGCGCCAGCAGCCAAGCGGCCGGGGGCAATCAGCCCCAGCATTTT.

V and J are TRBV7-2 and TRBJ2-3; possibly TRBD2 for D (7 bases). V shed 7 bases and J shed 2 bases, with 13 bases lying between them. The germline V gene encodes CDR1 SGHTA and CDR2 FQGNSA. This CDR3 contains 14 residues. The CDR3 region is CASITGRATDTQYF. The CDR3 DNA reads TGTGCCAGCATCACAGGGAGGGCCACAGATACGCAGTATTTT.

As to this clonotype: This may arise from a read error, as a much more abundant clone is one base away. The chain combines TRBV9 with TRBJ2-1; 8 nucleotides line up with TRBD2. Germline V gene sequence: CDR1 SGDLS, CDR2 YYNGEE. The CDR3 has 16 amino acids. Trimming took 0 bases from V and 6 from J; bases not matched to a gene: 8. The CDR3 spells CASSVASGLDCNEQFF. CDR3 nucleotides: TGTGCCAGCAGCGTAGCTTCGGGACTAGACTGCAATGAGCAGTTCTTC. The whole variable domain, remainder taken from reference TRBV9 and TRBJ2-1, is DSGVTQTPKHLITATGQRVTLRCSPRSGDLSVYWYQQSLDQGLQFLIQYYNGEERAKGNILERFSAQQFPDLHSELNLSSLELGDSALYFCASSVASGLDCNEQFFGPGTRLTVL.

Comment on this clonotype: A junction end diverges from the germline sequence, so it may reflect a read error. V gene TRBV6-7 combines with J gene TRBJ2-3; TRBD1 agrees at 8 bases. TRBV6-7 is known as an ORF, though its function is uncertain. The CDR3 totals 15 residues. The CDR3 region has the DNA TGTGCCACCAAGAGGGACAGGCTTTACACAGATACGCGGTATTTT. This codes for CATKRDRLYTDTRYF.

The gene calls are TRBV12-3 or TRBV12-4 and TRBJ2-3, with D possibly matching TRBD1 (5 bases). V lost 3 bases, J lost 3 bases, and 13 bases lay in between. The CDR3 spans 15 residues. The chain's CDR3 is CASSFGSRVTDTQYF. The CDR3 coding sequence is TGTGCCAGCAGTTTTGGGTCCAGGGTTACAGATACGCAGTATTTT.